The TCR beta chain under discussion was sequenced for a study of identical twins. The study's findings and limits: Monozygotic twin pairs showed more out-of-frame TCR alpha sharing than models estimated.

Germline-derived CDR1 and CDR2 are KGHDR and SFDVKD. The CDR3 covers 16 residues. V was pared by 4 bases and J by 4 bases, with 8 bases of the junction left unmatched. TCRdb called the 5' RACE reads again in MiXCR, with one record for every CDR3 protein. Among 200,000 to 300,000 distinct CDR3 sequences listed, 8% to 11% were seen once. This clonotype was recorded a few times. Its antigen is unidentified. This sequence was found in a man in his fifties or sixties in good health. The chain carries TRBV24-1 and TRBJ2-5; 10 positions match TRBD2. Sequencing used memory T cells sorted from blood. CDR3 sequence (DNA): TGTGCCACCAGTGAGTGGACTAGCGGCCCGGGAGAGACCCAGTACTTC. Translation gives CATSEWTSGPGETQYF.